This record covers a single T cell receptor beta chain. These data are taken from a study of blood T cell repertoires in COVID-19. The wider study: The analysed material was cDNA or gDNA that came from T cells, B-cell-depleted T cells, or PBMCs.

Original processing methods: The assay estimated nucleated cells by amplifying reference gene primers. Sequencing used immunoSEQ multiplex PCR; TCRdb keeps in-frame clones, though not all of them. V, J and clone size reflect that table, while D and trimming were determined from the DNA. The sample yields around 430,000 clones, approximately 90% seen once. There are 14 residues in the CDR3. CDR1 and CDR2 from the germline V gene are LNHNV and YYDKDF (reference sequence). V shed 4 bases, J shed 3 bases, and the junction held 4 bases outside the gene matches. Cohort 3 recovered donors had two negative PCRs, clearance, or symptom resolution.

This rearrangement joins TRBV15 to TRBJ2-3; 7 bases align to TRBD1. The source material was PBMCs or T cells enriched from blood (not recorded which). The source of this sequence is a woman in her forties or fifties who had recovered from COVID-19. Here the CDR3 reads CATSTQTGTDTQYF. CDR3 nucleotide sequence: TGTGCCACCAGCACCCAGACAGGGACAGATACGCAGTATTTT.